These T cell receptor beta chains were read from a single sample in a study of cytomegalovirus exposure and HLA in healthy donors. Generated by immunoSEQ multiplex PCR, the TCRdb table keeps only in-frame clones and is missing some. The sample lists about 160,000 clones; about nine tenths were seen once. Sequenced material: PBMCs. These receptors came from a woman younger than 35 in good health and CMV-seropositive. Both conserved end residues are part of each CDR3. A D gene is named only where the DNA matches it firmly. Clone size is not always given. Where it is, it says once, few, many or a class for expanded clones.

j_gene,d_gene,v_gene,abundance,CDR3aa,CDR3nt
TRBJ1-1,.,TRBV27,.,CASSLWGAEAFF,TGTGCCAGCAGTTTATGGGGGGCTGAAGCTTTCTTT
TRBJ2-3,TRBD2,TRBV4-3,.,CASSQASLVAGSTDTQYF,TGCGCCAGCAGCCAGGCTTCCCTCGTAGCGGGGAGCACAGATACGCAGTATTTT
TRBJ2-7,.,TRBV6-5,.,CASKAGKDHEQYF,TGTGCCAGCAAAGCGGGCAAGGATCACGAGCAGTACTTC
TRBJ2-3,TRBD2,TRBV2,.,CASSRAGVPTDTQYF,TGTGCCAGCAGCCGAGCGGGAGTGCCGACAGATACGCAGTATTTT
TRBJ2-2,.,TRBV5-4,.,CASHKTANTGELFF,TGTGCCAGTCACAAAACAGCGAACACCGGGGAGCTGTTTTTT
TRBJ2-3,.,TRBV4-1,.,CASSQDRSGGTDTQYF,TGCGCCAGCAGCCAAGATCGTTCAGGGGGCACAGATACGCAGTATTTT
TRBJ2-1,TRBD2,TRBV7-3,.,CASSPSGTVYNEQFF,TGTGCCAGCAGCCCTAGCGGAACAGTCTACAATGAGCAGTTCTTC
TRBJ2-1,.,TRBV6-5,.,CASSHRDWYNEQFF,TGTGCCAGCAGCCACCGGGACTGGTACAATGAGCAGTTCTTC
TRBJ2-3,TRBD2,TRBV12-5,.,CASGLGLASDTQYF,TGTGCTAGTGGTTTGGGACTAGCGTCAGATACGCAGTATTTT
TRBJ1-5,TRBD1,TRBV5-1,.,CASSSGQGDSQPQHF,TGCGCCAGCAGCTCTGGACAGGGAGATAGTCAGCCCCAGCATTTT
TRBJ1-4,.,TRBV4-3,.,CASSQAGSGEKLFF,TGCGCCAGCAGCCAAGCAGGGTCTGGTGAAAAACTGTTTTTT
TRBJ2-6,.,TRBV9,.,CASRYQGTGANVLTF,TGTGCCAGCAGGTACCAGGGGACTGGGGCCAACGTCCTGACTTTC
TRBJ1-5,.,TRBV11-2,.,CASSLEPGYGPQHF,TGTGCCAGCAGCTTAGAGCCCGGGTATGGGCCCCAGCATTTT
TRBJ2-7,TRBD2,TRBV7-2,.,CASSEGLAAYEQYF,TGTGCCAGCAGCGAAGGACTAGCGGCCTACGAGCAGTACTTC
TRBJ1-4,.,TRBV30,.,CAWSVELNEKLFF,TGTGCCTGGAGTGTAGAGCTTAATGAAAAACTGTTTTTT
TRBJ2-1,TRBD2,TRBV5-1,.,CASSFSGRNEQFF,TGCGCCAGCAGCTTTAGCGGGAGGAATGAGCAGTTCTTC
TRBJ2-7,.,TRBV5-1,.,CASSPTDSLYEQYF,TGCGCCAGCAGCCCGACGGATAGCCTCTACGAGCAGTACTTC
TRBJ1-5,.,TRBV27,.,CASSFSPSNQPQHF,TGTGCCAGCAGTTTTAGCCCAAGCAATCAGCCCCAGCATTTT
TRBJ2-3,TRBD1,TRBV18,.,CASSPPIGDRALITQYF,TGTGCCAGCTCACCCCCAATTGGGGACAGGGCTTTGATTACGCAGTATTTT
TRBJ2-3,TRBD2,TRBV5-6,.,CASSWGLAGEGTDTQYF,TGTGCCAGCAGCTGGGGACTAGCGGGAGAGGGCACAGATACGCAGTATTTT
TRBJ1-4,.,TRBV28,.,CASSLAEKLFF,TGTGCCAGCAGTTTGGCTGAAAAACTGTTTTTT
TRBJ2-1,.,TRBV7-3,.,CASSSNLARPYNEQFF,TGTGCCAGCAGCTCAAACCTAGCGCGCCCCTACAATGAGCAGTTCTTC
TRBJ1-2,.,TRBV28,.,CASSSPKMGRLNGYTF,TGTGCCAGCAGTTCCCCCAAGATGGGCCGCCTTAATGGCTACACCTTC
TRBJ2-2,.,TRBV4-2,.,CASSRQGAGDGTGELFF,TGTGCCAGCAGCCGCCAGGGGGCGGGAGACGGCACCGGGGAGCTGTTTTTT
TRBJ1-3,TRBD1,TRBV19,.,CATLDRGYGNTIYF,TGTGCCACCTTGGACAGGGGCTATGGAAACACCATATATTTT
TRBJ1-2,TRBD1,TRBV5-1,.,CASSSTGVGYTF,TGCGCCAGCAGCTCGACAGGGGTGGGCTACACCTTC
TRBJ1-2,.,TRBV2,.,CASTPTVLMNYGYTF,TGTGCCAGCACACCGACAGTGCTTATGAACTATGGCTACACCTTC
TRBJ2-3,.,TRBV28,.,CASIPGYRTDTQYF,TGTGCCAGCATCCCGGGATATCGCACAGATACGCAGTATTTT
TRBJ1-2,.,TRBV18,.,CASSPGGDGYTF,TGTGCCAGCTCACCAGGGGGGGACGGCTACACCTTC
TRBJ2-1,TRBD2,TRBV5-1,.,CASRLAEYNEQFF,TGCGCCAGCAGACTAGCGGAGTACAATGAGCAGTTCTTC
TRBJ2-1,.,TRBV5-4,.,CASSFQNSYNEQFF,TGTGCCAGCAGCTTCCAAAACTCCTACAATGAGCAGTTCTTC
TRBJ2-7,.,TRBV29-1,.,CSVEDPPGGTEQYF,TGCAGCGTTGAAGATCCCCCAGGAGGTACCGAGCAGTACTTC
TRBJ2-1,TRBD2,TRBV11-3,once,CASSSRASGVYNEQFF,TGTGCCAGCAGCTCAAGGGCTAGCGGGGTCTACAATGAGCAGTTCTTC
TRBJ2-7,TRBD1,TRBV18,.,CASSHGQESYEQYF,TGTGCCAGCTCACATGGACAGGAGTCCTACGAGCAGTACTTC
TRBJ1-1,.,TRBV7-7,few,CASSQHLNTEAFF,TGTGCTAGCAGTCAACATCTGAACACTGAAGCTTTCTTT
TRBJ2-5,TRBD1,TRBV6-5,.,CASWDRGETQYF,TGTGCCAGCTGGGACAGGGGAGAGACCCAGTACTTC
TRBJ2-6,.,TRBV5-6,.,CASSSSSGANVLTF,TGTGCCAGCAGCTCTAGCTCTGGGGCCAACGTCCTGACTTTC
TRBJ1-2,.,TRBV30,.,CAWSVWGPAMGYTF,TGTGCCTGGAGTGTTTGGGGGCCCGCTATGGGCTACACCTTC
TRBJ2-5,.,TRBV7-8,.,CASSRGETQYF,TGTGCCAGCAGCCGAGGGGAGACCCAGTACTTC
TRBJ1-5,.,TRBV30,.,CAWSGPGWVQPQHF,TGTGCCTGGAGTGGTCCAGGGTGGGTTCAGCCCCAGCATTTT
TRBJ2-7,TRBD1,TRBV27,.,CASSLLGQGYEQYF,TGTGCCAGCAGTTTATTGGGACAGGGCTACGAGCAGTACTTC
TRBJ2-7,.,TRBV6-5,.,CASGPGGGYYEQYF,TGTGCCAGCGGACCCGGCGGAGGATACTACGAGCAGTACTTC
TRBJ2-7,TRBD1,TRBV5-1,.,CASSPEGQGVFDEQYF,TGCGCCAGCAGCCCCGAAGGACAGGGGGTTTTCGACGAGCAGTACTTC
TRBJ2-7,.,TRBV9,.,CASSVEAGHLSNEQYF,TGTGCCAGCAGCGTAGAAGCAGGGCATCTTAGTAACGAGCAGTACTTC
TRBJ1-1,.,TRBV2,once,CASSEARGGATEAFF,TGTGCCAGCAGTGAAGCCCGGGGGGGGGCGACTGAAGCTTTCTTT
TRBJ1-5,.,TRBV10-2,.,CASSAGFSNQPQHF,TGCGCCAGCAGTGCGGGGTTTAGCAATCAGCCCCAGCATTTT